These T cell receptor beta chains were read from a single sample in a study of CD8+CD57+ T cells in acquired aplastic anemia. MiXCR, applied by TCRdb to the reads, yields one record per CDR3 protein. The sample shows approximately 270,000 distinct CDR3 sequences, roughly 50% of them seen only once. The sequenced sample consisted of sorted CD4+, CD8+, or CD8+CD57+ T cells (not recorded which) from PBMCs. The receptor source for this set is a human donor with severe aplastic anemia or a healthy control (not recorded which). Both conserved end residues are part of each CDR3. D genes are given only for firm matches. Clone sizes are given selectively: once, few, many, or a class where the clone is expanded.

j_gene: TRBJ2-7
d_gene: TRBD2
abundance: NA
v_gene: TRBV20-1
CDR3aa: CSAHFSGGAPPCSYERYF
CDR3nt: TGCAGTGCCCATTTTAGCGGGGGTGCACCTCCGTGCTCCTACGAGCGGTACTTC

j_gene: TRBJ1-1
d_gene: NA
abundance: NA
v_gene: TRBV7-9
CDR3aa: CASSLKGRWPEAFF
CDR3nt: TGTGCCAGCAGCTTAAAAGGGAGGTGGCCTGAAGCTTTCTTT

j_gene: TRBJ1-5
d_gene: NA
abundance: NA
v_gene: TRBV2
CDR3aa: CASSLQGSSNQPQHF
CDR3nt: TGTGCCAGCAGTTTACAGGGAAGTAGCAATCAGCCCCAGCATTTT

j_gene: TRBJ2-5
d_gene: TRBD2
abundance: NA
v_gene: TRBV2
CDR3aa: CASRGTSGAKTQYF
CDR3nt: TGTGCCAGCAGGGGGACTAGCGGGGCCAAGACCCAGTACTTC

j_gene: TRBJ2-7
d_gene: TRBD2
abundance: NA
v_gene: TRBV20-1
CDR3aa: CSASPPTSPAYEQYF
CDR3nt: TGCAGTGCTTCCCCCCCGACTAGCCCGGCCTACGAGCAGTACTTC

j_gene: TRBJ1-4
d_gene: TRBD1
abundance: NA
v_gene: TRBV20-1
CDR3aa: CSAQQGAGRNEKLFF
CDR3nt: TGCAGTGCCCAACAGGGGGCGGGACGTAATGAAAAACTGTTTTTT

j_gene: TRBJ2-3
d_gene: NA
abundance: NA
v_gene: TRBV2
CDR3aa: CASSLDTASTDTQYF
CDR3nt: TGTGCCAGCAGCTTGGACACCGCGAGCACAGATACGCAGTATTTT

j_gene: TRBJ2-1
d_gene: NA
abundance: few
v_gene: TRBV9
CDR3aa: CASSVVGSEQFF
CDR3nt: TGTGCCAGCAGCGTAGTGGGTAGTGAGCAGTTCTTC

j_gene: TRBJ1-5
d_gene: TRBD1
abundance: NA
v_gene: TRBV9
CDR3aa: CASSVGPTGGPLCSNQPQHF
CDR3nt: TGTGCCAGCAGCGTAGGCCCGACAGGGGGCCCACTGTGTAGCAATCAGCCCCAGCATTTT

j_gene: TRBJ1-2
d_gene: NA
abundance: few
v_gene: TRBV20-1
CDR3aa: CSARVGYGYTF
CDR3nt: TGCAGTGCTAGAGTAGGCTATGGCTACACCTTC

j_gene: TRBJ2-7
d_gene: TRBD2
abundance: few
v_gene: TRBV15
CDR3aa: CATSASIAGGPGEQYF
CDR3nt: TGTGCCACCAGTGCTTCAATAGCGGGGGGGCCGGGGGAGCAGTACTTC

j_gene: TRBJ2-1
d_gene: NA
abundance: NA
v_gene: TRBV7-8
CDR3aa: CASSLGRSGWNEQFF
CDR3nt: TGTGCCAGCAGCTTAGGGCGGTCGGGGTGGAATGAGCAGTTCTTC

j_gene: TRBJ1-3
d_gene: NA
abundance: few
v_gene: TRBV6-5
CDR3aa: CASSQGNTIYF
CDR3nt: TGTGCCAGCAGCCAAGGGAACACCATATATTTT

j_gene: TRBJ1-4
d_gene: TRBD1
abundance: many
v_gene: TRBV7-2
CDR3aa: CASSLTLGQGDEKLFF
CDR3nt: TGTGCCAGCAGCTTAACTCTTGGACAGGGTGATGAAAAACTGTTTTTT

j_gene: TRBJ2-1
d_gene: TRBD1
abundance: NA
v_gene: TRBV10-1
CDR3aa: CASPTWDRGYNEQFF
CDR3nt: TGCGCCAGCCCGACGTGGGACAGGGGTTACAATGAGCAGTTCTTC

j_gene: TRBJ2-3
d_gene: TRBD1
abundance: NA
v_gene: TRBV20-1
CDR3aa: CSARDLGQGATDTQYF
CDR3nt: TGCAGTGCTAGGGACCTCGGACAGGGAGCAACGGATACGCAGTATTTT

j_gene: TRBJ2-6
d_gene: NA
abundance: many
v_gene: TRBV6-5
CDR3aa: CASSYSGTGISGANVLTF
CDR3nt: TGTGCCAGCAGTTACTCGGGAACAGGGATCTCTGGGGCCAACGTCCTGACTTTC

j_gene: TRBJ2-3
d_gene: NA
abundance: NA
v_gene: TRBV7-2
CDR3aa: CASKGGASTDTQYF
CDR3nt: TGTGCCAGCAAAGGGGGGGCGAGCACAGATACGCAGTATTTT

j_gene: TRBJ1-1
d_gene: NA
abundance: many
v_gene: TRBV5-8
CDR3aa: CASSLGRTYPEAFF
CDR3nt: TGTGCCAGCAGCTTGGGACGGACGTACCCTGAAGCTTTCTTT

j_gene: TRBJ2-5
d_gene: TRBD2
abundance: NA
v_gene: TRBV12-3/TRBV12-4
CDR3aa: CASSLAGGAVETQYF
CDR3nt: TGTGCCAGCAGTTTAGCCGGGGGGGCCGTGGAGACCCAGTACTTC

j_gene: TRBJ2-1
d_gene: TRBD1
abundance: many
v_gene: TRBV5-1
CDR3aa: CASSLQGAGNEQFF
CDR3nt: TGCGCCAGCAGCTTGCAGGGGGCGGGCAATGAGCAGTTCTTC

j_gene: TRBJ1-1
d_gene: NA
abundance: many
v_gene: TRBV5-1
CDR3aa: CASSLYREADTEAFF
CDR3nt: TGCGCCAGCAGCTTGTACCGGGAAGCGGACACTGAAGCTTTCTTT

j_gene: TRBJ2-1
d_gene: NA
abundance: NA
v_gene: TRBV24-1
CDR3aa: CATSDYYNEQFF
CDR3nt: TGTGCCACCAGTGATTACTACAATGAGCAGTTCTTC

j_gene: TRBJ1-3
d_gene: TRBD1
abundance: NA
v_gene: TRBV2
CDR3aa: CASSPRGSGNTIYF
CDR3nt: TGTGCCAGCAGTCCCAGGGGGTCTGGAAACACCATATATTTT

j_gene: TRBJ2-7
d_gene: TRBD1
abundance: NA
v_gene: TRBV20-1
CDR3aa: CSAFRPGQSSYEQYF
CDR3nt: TGCAGTGCCTTCAGACCGGGACAGAGCTCCTACGAGCAGTACTTC

j_gene: TRBJ1-1
d_gene: NA
abundance: many
v_gene: TRBV10-3
CDR3aa: CASRTSGTEAFF
CDR3nt: TGTGCCAGCAGAACTTCGGGGACTGAAGCTTTCTTT

j_gene: TRBJ2-7
d_gene: NA
abundance: NA
v_gene: TRBV5-1
CDR3aa: CASSLAGVDYEQYF
CDR3nt: TGCGCCAGCAGCTTGGCCGGGGTAGACTACGAGCAGTACTTC

j_gene: TRBJ2-7
d_gene: NA
abundance: many
v_gene: TRBV18
CDR3aa: CASSPPVGPYEQYF
CDR3nt: TGTGCCAGCTCACCACCGGTAGGGCCCTACGAGCAGTACTTC

j_gene: TRBJ2-7
d_gene: TRBD2
abundance: NA
v_gene: TRBV25-1
CDR3aa: CASSELCPLSTSGKVRYEQYF
CDR3nt: TGTGCCAGCAGTGAACTATGCCCCCTCTCGACTAGCGGGAAAGTAAGGTACGAGCAGTACTTC

j_gene: TRBJ1-1
d_gene: NA
abundance: NA
v_gene: TRBV7-8
CDR3aa: CASSLEKGSAEAFF
CDR3nt: TGTGCCAGCAGCTTAGAGAAGGGATCGGCTGAAGCTTTCTTT

j_gene: TRBJ2-2
d_gene: TRBD1
abundance: many
v_gene: TRBV5-8
CDR3aa: CASRLGQGLPTGELFF
CDR3nt: TGTGCCAGCAGGCTCGGACAGGGCCTACCCACCGGGGAGCTGTTTTTT

j_gene: TRBJ2-2
d_gene: NA
abundance: NA
v_gene: TRBV19
CDR3aa: CASTTPGTDTGELFF
CDR3nt: TGTGCCAGTACCACACCGGGGACCGACACCGGGGAGCTGTTTTTT

j_gene: TRBJ2-7
d_gene: NA
abundance: few
v_gene: TRBV7-9
CDR3aa: CASSLAVVRAYEQYF
CDR3nt: TGTGCCAGCAGCTTAGCGGTCGTCAGGGCCTACGAGCAGTACTTC

j_gene: TRBJ1-1
d_gene: NA
abundance: NA
v_gene: TRBV7-2
CDR3aa: CASSHYGGTEAFF
CDR3nt: TGTGCCAGCAGCCACTATGGGGGCACTGAAGCTTTCTTT

j_gene: TRBJ1-2
d_gene: NA
abundance: NA
v_gene: TRBV7-3
CDR3aa: CASSLGGAYGYTF
CDR3nt: TGTGCCAGCAGCTTGGGGGGGGCGTATGGCTACACCTTC

j_gene: TRBJ2-1
d_gene: NA
abundance: many
v_gene: TRBV5-8
CDR3aa: CASSPEASEHNNEQFF
CDR3nt: TGTGCCAGCAGCCCCGAAGCTAGCGAGCACAACAATGAGCAGTTCTTC

j_gene: TRBJ2-7
d_gene: NA
abundance: NA
v_gene: TRBV7-9
CDR3aa: CASSLDPVAEQYF
CDR3nt: TGTGCCAGCAGCTTAGATCCGGTGGCGGAGCAGTACTTC

j_gene: TRBJ1-1
d_gene: NA
abundance: NA
v_gene: TRBV7-3
CDR3aa: CASSEGRAGDTEAFF
CDR3nt: TGTGCCAGCAGCGAAGGGCGGGCGGGGGACACTGAAGCTTTCTTT

j_gene: TRBJ2-5
d_gene: TRBD1
abundance: NA
v_gene: TRBV3-1
CDR3aa: CATDPSRPGGPETQYF
CDR3nt: TGTGCCACCGACCCATCCCGCCCAGGGGGCCCGGAGACCCAGTACTTC

j_gene: TRBJ1-5
d_gene: TRBD1
abundance: few
v_gene: TRBV19
CDR3aa: CASSPKGQGTNQPQHF
CDR3nt: TGTGCCAGTAGCCCAAAGGGACAGGGTACCAATCAGCCCCAGCATTTT

j_gene: TRBJ2-6
d_gene: NA
abundance: once
v_gene: TRBV24-1
CDR3aa: CATSAQGGSGANVLTF
CDR3nt: TGTGCCACCAGCGCCCAGGGGGGCTCTGGGGCCAACGTCCTGACTTTC

j_gene: TRBJ1-4
d_gene: NA
abundance: NA
v_gene: TRBV7-8
CDR3aa: CASSLDRVNEKLFF
CDR3nt: TGTGCCAGCAGCTTAGACAGGGTTAATGAAAAACTGTTTTTT

j_gene: TRBJ1-1
d_gene: NA
abundance: many
v_gene: TRBV20-1
CDR3aa: CSVYGQLNTEAFF
CDR3nt: TGCAGTGTCTACGGACAGTTGAACACTGAAGCTTTCTTT

j_gene: TRBJ1-1
d_gene: NA
abundance: NA
v_gene: TRBV7-9
CDR3aa: CASSLQTSTEASF
CDR3nt: TGTGCCAGCAGCTTACAGACGAGTACTGAAGCTTCCTTT

j_gene: TRBJ2-2
d_gene: TRBD2
abundance: NA
v_gene: TRBV11-2
CDR3aa: CASSLSGVAGELFF
CDR3nt: TGTGCCAGCAGCCTTAGCGGGGTAGCCGGGGAGCTGTTTTTT

j_gene: TRBJ2-5
d_gene: NA
abundance: NA
v_gene: TRBV11-2
CDR3aa: CASSLYGEGETQYF
CDR3nt: TGTGCCAGCAGCTTGTACGGGGAAGGAGAGACCCAGTACTTC

j_gene: TRBJ1-3
d_gene: NA
abundance: many
v_gene: TRBV10-1
CDR3aa: CASRGGYGNTIYF
CDR3nt: TGCGCCAGCAGGGGGGGGTACGGAAACACCATATATTTT

j_gene: TRBJ1-1
d_gene: NA
abundance: few
v_gene: TRBV20-1
CDR3aa: CSAADRLNTEAFF
CDR3nt: TGCAGTGCTGCCGACAGACTGAACACTGAAGCTTTCTTT

j_gene: TRBJ1-4
d_gene: NA
abundance: NA
v_gene: TRBV7-9
CDR3aa: CASRQNANEKLFF
CDR3nt: TGTGCCAGCAGGCAGAACGCTAATGAAAAACTGTTTTTT

j_gene: TRBJ1-6
d_gene: NA
abundance: few
v_gene: TRBV6-4
CDR3aa: CASSDTNSPLHF
CDR3nt: TGTGCCAGCAGTGACACAAATTCACCCCTCCACTTT

j_gene: TRBJ2-3
d_gene: NA
abundance: NA
v_gene: TRBV30
CDR3aa: CAWSAGSPGGTDTQYF
CDR3nt: TGTGCCTGGAGTGCGGGGAGCCCAGGGGGGACAGATACGCAGTATTTT

j_gene: TRBJ1-4
d_gene: TRBD1
abundance: NA
v_gene: TRBV5-6
CDR3aa: CASSRATGGSEKLFF
CDR3nt: TGTGCCAGCAGTCGAGCAACAGGGGGAAGTGAAAAACTGTTTTTT

j_gene: TRBJ2-7
d_gene: TRBD1
abundance: once
v_gene: TRBV29-1
CDR3aa: CSVSSGTGLVYEQYF
CDR3nt: TGCAGCGTTTCCTCGGGGACAGGCCTCGTCTACGAGCAGTACTTC

j_gene: TRBJ2-3
d_gene: NA
abundance: many
v_gene: TRBV20-1
CDR3aa: CSATATTTTLTDTQYF
CDR3nt: TGCAGTGCTACCGCCACGACTACGACATTAACAGATACGCAGTATTTT

j_gene: TRBJ1-4
d_gene: NA
abundance: NA
v_gene: TRBV30
CDR3aa: CAWGATNEKLFF
CDR3nt: TGTGCCTGGGGTGCAACTAATGAAAAACTGTTTTTT